The rows below give T cell receptor beta chains drawn from one sample of a study of blood T cell repertoires in COVID-19. The repertoire was sequenced with immunoSEQ multiplex PCR; TCRdb's copy has only in-frame clones and lacks some. The sample yields over 300,000 clones, 85% to 90% seen once. The sequencing sample was made of PBMCs or T cells enriched from blood (not recorded which). The receptors derive from a woman in her thirties with acute COVID-19. Each CDR3 is given with its conserved first and last residue. The order of the fields is D gene, clone size, J gene, V gene, CDR3 protein, CDR3 DNA. The D gene is left open where the match is weak. Size values are once, few and many counts, or a class for expanded clones, and some rows have none.

d_gene: NA
abundance: once
j_gene: TRBJ2-5
v_gene: TRBV4-1
CDR3aa: CASSDRGNQETQYF
CDR3nt: TGCGCCAGCAGCGATCGGGGGAACCAAGAGACCCAGTACTTC

d_gene: TRBD2
abundance: NA
j_gene: TRBJ2-1
v_gene: TRBV6-1
CDR3aa: CASSEGLAGYNEQFF
CDR3nt: TGTGCCAGCAGTGAAGGACTAGCGGGTTACAATGAGCAGTTCTTC

d_gene: NA
abundance: NA
j_gene: TRBJ1-2
v_gene: TRBV9
CDR3aa: CASSVDGQYGYTF
CDR3nt: TGTGCCAGCAGCGTAGACGGACAGTATGGCTACACCTTC

d_gene: TRBD1
abundance: few
j_gene: TRBJ1-3
v_gene: TRBV19
CDR3aa: CARRQTGANLSGNTIYF
CDR3nt: TGTGCCAGGCGGCAGACAGGGGCGAACCTCTCTGGAAACACCATATATTTT

d_gene: TRBD1
abundance: NA
j_gene: TRBJ1-2
v_gene: TRBV19
CDR3aa: CASKGQGDAYGYTF
CDR3nt: TGTGCCAGTAAGGGACAGGGGGACGCCTATGGCTACACCTTC

d_gene: NA
abundance: NA
j_gene: TRBJ2-5
v_gene: TRBV19
CDR3aa: CASSIIRGETQYF
CDR3nt: TGTGCCAGTAGTATAATTCGGGGGGAGACCCAGTACTTC

d_gene: NA
abundance: NA
j_gene: TRBJ1-2
v_gene: TRBV5-1
CDR3aa: CASRTYLGSYGYTF
CDR3nt: TGCGCCAGCAGGACTTACCTAGGGAGTTATGGCTACACCTTC

d_gene: NA
abundance: NA
j_gene: TRBJ2-1
v_gene: TRBV9
CDR3aa: CASSVEGEQFF
CDR3nt: TGTGCCAGCAGCGTGGAGGGTGAGCAGTTCTTC

d_gene: NA
abundance: NA
j_gene: TRBJ2-5
v_gene: TRBV7-3
CDR3aa: CASSLSGGSETQYF
CDR3nt: TGTGCCAGCAGCTTAAGTGGCGGCTCAGAGACCCAGTACTTC

d_gene: TRBD2
abundance: NA
j_gene: TRBJ2-7
v_gene: TRBV7-8
CDR3aa: CASSSVPFSGGLYEQYF
CDR3nt: TGTGCCAGCAGCTCTGTTCCCTTTAGCGGGGGGCTCTACGAGCAGTACTTC

d_gene: NA
abundance: NA
j_gene: TRBJ1-2
v_gene: TRBV7-8
CDR3aa: CASSLVRGGSYGYTF
CDR3nt: TGTGCCAGCAGCTTAGTTCGGGGAGGGAGCTATGGCTACACCTTC

d_gene: NA
abundance: NA
j_gene: TRBJ1-1
v_gene: TRBV14
CDR3aa: CASSQAEDRNTEAFF
CDR3nt: TGTGCCAGCAGCCAAGCGGAGGACAGAAACACTGAAGCTTTCTTT

d_gene: NA
abundance: NA
j_gene: TRBJ1-1
v_gene: TRBV29-1
CDR3aa: CSVVAGAGTEAFF
CDR3nt: TGCAGCGTTGTAGCTGGGGCCGGCACTGAAGCTTTCTTT

d_gene: TRBD2
abundance: NA
j_gene: TRBJ2-5
v_gene: TRBV6-6
CDR3aa: CASSYPGGGQETQYF
CDR3nt: TGTGCCAGCAGTTACCCCGGCGGGGGGCAAGAGACCCAGTACTTC

d_gene: TRBD1
abundance: NA
j_gene: TRBJ1-2
v_gene: TRBV12-3/TRBV12-4
CDR3aa: CASSQGQLAGYTF
CDR3nt: TGTGCCAGCAGCCAGGGACAGCTTGCTGGCTACACCTTC

d_gene: NA
abundance: NA
j_gene: TRBJ1-3
v_gene: TRBV10-3
CDR3aa: CAIRAGGSGNTIYF
CDR3nt: TGTGCCATCAGAGCCGGGGGTTCTGGAAACACCATATATTTT

d_gene: TRBD1
abundance: NA
j_gene: TRBJ2-7
v_gene: TRBV19
CDR3aa: CASRTIGTGPYEQYF
CDR3nt: TGTGCCAGTAGGACGATCGGGACAGGGCCCTACGAGCAGTACTTC

d_gene: TRBD1
abundance: NA
j_gene: TRBJ2-5
v_gene: TRBV9
CDR3aa: CASSEDRARETQYF
CDR3nt: TGTGCCAGCAGCGAAGACAGGGCGCGGGAGACCCAGTACTTC

d_gene: NA
abundance: NA
j_gene: TRBJ1-5
v_gene: TRBV7-2
CDR3aa: CASSLYGSGEQPQHF
CDR3nt: TGTGCCAGCAGCTTATACGGGAGCGGAGAACAGCCCCAGCATTTT

d_gene: TRBD2
abundance: NA
j_gene: TRBJ2-3
v_gene: TRBV5-1
CDR3aa: CASSYKTSGGPGTQYF
CDR3nt: TGCGCCAGCAGCTACAAGACTAGCGGGGGGCCGGGGACGCAGTATTTT

d_gene: NA
abundance: once
j_gene: TRBJ1-2
v_gene: TRBV2
CDR3aa: CASSERPGVDGYTF
CDR3nt: TGTGCCAGCAGTGAGCGGCCAGGGGTTGATGGCTACACCTTC

d_gene: TRBD2
abundance: NA
j_gene: TRBJ2-3
v_gene: TRBV7-6
CDR3aa: CASSLSSGGADTQYF
CDR3nt: TGTGCCAGCAGCTTATCTAGCGGGGGGGCCGATACGCAGTATTTT

d_gene: TRBD2
abundance: NA
j_gene: TRBJ2-7
v_gene: TRBV11-3
CDR3aa: CASSLGGRNEQYF
CDR3nt: TGTGCCAGCAGCTTGGGGGGGAGGAACGAGCAGTACTTC

d_gene: NA
abundance: NA
j_gene: TRBJ1-5
v_gene: TRBV2
CDR3aa: CASSLGGRVNQPQHF
CDR3nt: TGTGCCAGCAGCCTTGGGGGGAGGGTCAATCAGCCCCAGCATTTT

d_gene: TRBD2
abundance: NA
j_gene: TRBJ2-1
v_gene: TRBV10-1
CDR3aa: CASSGGTSPLGEQFF
CDR3nt: TGCGCCAGCAGTGGGGGGACTAGTCCTTTGGGTGAGCAGTTCTTC

d_gene: TRBD2
abundance: NA
j_gene: TRBJ2-7
v_gene: TRBV18
CDR3aa: CASSSTSDLSYEQYF
CDR3nt: TGTGCCAGCTCATCCACTAGCGACCTCTCCTACGAGCAGTACTTC

d_gene: NA
abundance: NA
j_gene: TRBJ2-4
v_gene: TRBV6-1
CDR3aa: CASSEARIKNIQYF
CDR3nt: TGTGCCAGCAGTGAAGCGCGCATCAAAAACATTCAGTACTTC

d_gene: NA
abundance: NA
j_gene: TRBJ2-1
v_gene: TRBV20-1
CDR3aa: CSAEYNEQFF
CDR3nt: TGCAGTGCCGAGTACAATGAGCAGTTCTTC

d_gene: NA
abundance: NA
j_gene: TRBJ2-1
v_gene: TRBV10-3
CDR3aa: CAIREQVQSNEQFF
CDR3nt: TGTGCCATCAGGGAACAGGTCCAAAGCAATGAGCAGTTCTTC

d_gene: TRBD1
abundance: NA
j_gene: TRBJ1-4
v_gene: TRBV12-5
CDR3aa: CASGLAGTGIGRVSTNEKLFF
CDR3nt: TGTGCTAGTGGTTTGGCCGGGACAGGAATAGGAAGGGTGTCAACTAATGAAAAACTGTTTTTT

d_gene: TRBD1
abundance: NA
j_gene: TRBJ1-1
v_gene: TRBV7-9
CDR3aa: CASSMTGSINTEAFF
CDR3nt: TGTGCCAGCAGCATGACAGGGAGTATTAACACTGAAGCTTTCTTT

d_gene: TRBD1
abundance: NA
j_gene: TRBJ1-1
v_gene: TRBV6-5
CDR3aa: CASSYGTGWNTEAFF
CDR3nt: TGTGCCAGCAGTTACGGGACAGGGTGGAACACTGAAGCTTTCTTT

d_gene: TRBD1
abundance: NA
j_gene: TRBJ1-2
v_gene: TRBV29-1
CDR3aa: CSVGGPGQINYGYTF
CDR3nt: TGCAGCGTTGGGGGGCCGGGACAGATAAACTATGGCTACACCTTC

d_gene: NA
abundance: NA
j_gene: TRBJ1-2
v_gene: TRBV6-2/TRBV6-3
CDR3aa: CASSYYEDYGYTF
CDR3nt: TGTGCCAGCAGTTACTATGAGGACTATGGCTACACCTTC

d_gene: TRBD1
abundance: NA
j_gene: TRBJ1-4
v_gene: TRBV12-5
CDR3aa: CASGLVRKTRQGGGSTNEKLFF
CDR3nt: TGTGCTAGTGGTTTGGTACGGAAGACCAGACAGGGTGGGGGTTCGACTAATGAAAAACTGTTTTTT

d_gene: NA
abundance: NA
j_gene: TRBJ1-1
v_gene: TRBV6-5
CDR3aa: CASSYGQLNTEAFF
CDR3nt: TGTGCCAGCAGCTATGGACAGCTGAACACTGAAGCTTTCTTT

d_gene: TRBD1
abundance: NA
j_gene: TRBJ1-6
v_gene: TRBV4-1
CDR3aa: CASSQEGTGGLNSPLHF
CDR3nt: TGCGCCAGCAGCCAAGAAGGAACAGGGGGATTAAATTCACCCCTCCACTTT

d_gene: TRBD2
abundance: NA
j_gene: TRBJ2-7
v_gene: TRBV6-5
CDR3aa: CASSRSSGGAYEQYF
CDR3nt: TGTGCCAGCAGCCGCTCGAGCGGGGGGGCCTACGAGCAGTACTTC

d_gene: NA
abundance: NA
j_gene: TRBJ2-3
v_gene: TRBV27
CDR3aa: CASSLGPRADTQYF
CDR3nt: TGTGCCAGCAGTTTGGGGCCCAGGGCAGATACGCAGTATTTT

d_gene: TRBD1
abundance: NA
j_gene: TRBJ1-2
v_gene: TRBV5-5
CDR3aa: CASSLGPEGQGWGGYTF
CDR3nt: TGTGCCAGCAGCTTGGGTCCGGAGGGACAGGGCTGGGGTGGCTACACCTTC

d_gene: NA
abundance: NA
j_gene: TRBJ2-1
v_gene: TRBV4-2
CDR3aa: CASSPRAQGIPNEQFF
CDR3nt: TGTGCCAGCAGCCCTCGGGCACAGGGAATCCCCAATGAGCAGTTCTTC

d_gene: NA
abundance: NA
j_gene: TRBJ1-2
v_gene: TRBV5-1
CDR3aa: CASSLEGRVDYGYTF
CDR3nt: TGCGCCAGCAGCTTGGAAGGCAGGGTCGACTATGGCTACACCTTC

d_gene: TRBD2
abundance: NA
j_gene: TRBJ2-2
v_gene: TRBV4-1
CDR3aa: CASSQDTSGGALAGELFF
CDR3nt: TGCGCCAGCAGCCAAGATACCAGCGGGGGGGCCCTCGCCGGGGAGCTGTTTTTT

d_gene: TRBD1
abundance: NA
j_gene: TRBJ1-4
v_gene: TRBV6-5
CDR3aa: CASRPGGRREKLFF
CDR3nt: TGTGCCAGCAGGCCAGGGGGCAGGCGGGAAAAACTGTTTTTT

d_gene: NA
abundance: NA
j_gene: TRBJ1-3
v_gene: TRBV5-1
CDR3aa: CASSLGTEHSGNTIYF
CDR3nt: TGCGCCAGCAGCTTGGGGACAGAGCACTCTGGAAACACCATATATTTT

d_gene: NA
abundance: NA
j_gene: TRBJ1-4
v_gene: TRBV27
CDR3aa: CASSDWDTHEKLFF
CDR3nt: TGTGCCAGCAGTGACTGGGACACCCACGAAAAACTGTTTTTT

d_gene: NA
abundance: NA
j_gene: TRBJ1-5
v_gene: TRBV6-5
CDR3aa: CASSSMGGAPGQPQHF
CDR3nt: TGTGCCAGCAGTTCAATGGGGGGGGCGCCGGGTCAGCCCCAGCATTTT

d_gene: TRBD1
abundance: NA
j_gene: TRBJ2-1
v_gene: TRBV2
CDR3aa: CASTLRDSRNEQFF
CDR3nt: TGTGCCAGCACCCTCCGGGACAGTAGGAATGAGCAGTTCTTC

d_gene: NA
abundance: NA
j_gene: TRBJ1-3
v_gene: TRBV12-3/TRBV12-4
CDR3aa: CASSRGGGNTIYF
CDR3nt: TGTGCCAGCAGTAGGGGAGGTGGAAACACCATATATTTT

d_gene: NA
abundance: NA
j_gene: TRBJ1-1
v_gene: TRBV5-1
CDR3aa: CASSLVVGENTEAFF
CDR3nt: TGCGCCAGCAGCTTGGTGGTAGGAGAGAACACTGAAGCTTTCTTT

d_gene: TRBD2
abundance: NA
j_gene: TRBJ2-1
v_gene: TRBV19
CDR3aa: CASSRSGGAANEQFF
CDR3nt: TGTGCCAGTAGTCGTAGCGGGGGGGCCGCGAATGAGCAGTTCTTC

d_gene: NA
abundance: NA
j_gene: TRBJ2-5
v_gene: TRBV9
CDR3aa: CASSPGSRRQETQYF
CDR3nt: TGTGCCAGCAGTCCGGGGTCACGGAGGCAAGAGACCCAGTACTTC